These T cell receptor beta chains were read from a single sample in a study of blood T cell repertoires in COVID-19. Profiling relied on immunoSEQ multiplex PCR, and the TCRdb table lists in-frame clones only, not all of them. Here the sample spans approximately 350,000 clones, roughly four fifths being singletons. Specimen: PBMCs or T cells enriched from blood (not recorded which). The receptors come from a woman in her forties or fifties who had recovered from COVID-19. Both conserved end residues are part of each CDR3. A D gene is named only where the DNA matches it firmly. Where a row states a size, it is once, few, many or the class of an expanded clone; other rows omit it.

V gene	clone size	D gene	CDR3 length	J gene	CDR3 protein	CDR3 DNA
TRBV5-6	-	TRBD1	15	TRBJ1-2	CASSSGQGRLYGYTF	TGTGCCAGCAGCTCTGGACAGGGACGCCTCTATGGCTACACCTTC
TRBV7-2	-	-	13	TRBJ2-7	CASSPAGTYEQYF	TGTGCCAGCAGCCCGGCGGGGACCTACGAGCAGTACTTC
TRBV5-1	many	-	16	TRBJ1-5	CASSPYREVRNQPQHF	TGCGCCAGCAGCCCGTACAGGGAAGTGCGCAATCAGCCCCAGCATTTT
TRBV14	-	-	16	TRBJ2-3	CASSPPRVAGTDTQYF	TGTGCCAGCAGCCCCCCCCGGGTGGCAGGCACAGATACGCAGTATTTT
TRBV25-1	few	-	12	TRBJ1-3	CASRGLRGTIYF	TGTGCCAGCAGGGGTCTCCGAGGCACCATATATTTT
TRBV6-1	-	-	17	TRBJ2-3	CASSENWAIGRTDTQYF	TGTGCCAGCAGTGAAAATTGGGCCATAGGCCGCACAGATACGCAGTATTTT
TRBV7-2	few	-	14	TRBJ1-5	CASSFGQGGQPQHF	TGTGCCAGCAGCTTCGGTCAGGGTGGGCAGCCCCAGCATTTT
TRBV3-1/TRBV3-2	-	TRBD1	16	TRBJ1-1	CASSPPTGGAQIEAFF	TGTGCCAGCAGCCCGCCGACAGGGGGGGCCCAAATAGAAGCTTTCTTT
TRBV18	-	TRBD1	15	TRBJ2-7	CASSPLTGGSHEQYF	TGTGCCAGCTCACCCCTGACAGGGGGCTCCCACGAGCAGTACTTC
TRBV6-1	-	-	16	TRBJ1-3	CASSEGGGYSGNTIYF	TGTGCCAGCAGTGAAGGTGGGGGGTACTCTGGAAACACCATATATTTT
TRBV6-2/TRBV6-3	-	TRBD1	15	TRBJ2-7	CASSDKLQGAYEQYF	TGTGCCAGCAGCGACAAATTACAGGGGGCCTACGAGCAGTACTTC
TRBV19	-	-	15	TRBJ1-6	CASSIVPGGNSPLHF	TGTGCCAGTAGTATAGTTCCGGGAGGCAATTCACCCCTCCACTTT
TRBV30	-	TRBD2	13	TRBJ2-1	CAWSAGRINEQFF	TGTGCCTGGAGTGCCGGGAGGATAAATGAGCAGTTCTTC
TRBV5-1	-	-	13	TRBJ1-3	CASNGDTGNTIYF	TGCGCCAGCAACGGGGACACTGGAAACACCATATATTTT
TRBV4-2	-	-	11	TRBJ2-4	CANRPSDIQYF	TGTGCCAACAGGCCGTCGGACATTCAGTACTTC
TRBV11-2	-	-	11	TRBJ2-7	CASSISYEQYF	TGTGCCAGCAGTATTTCCTACGAGCAGTACTTC
TRBV3-1/TRBV3-2	-	-	14	TRBJ1-2	CASSQDTVIYGYTF	TGTGCCAGCAGCCAAGACACTGTCATCTATGGCTACACCTTC
TRBV9	-	TRBD1	17	TRBJ1-2	CASSVVGSGQGGYGYTF	TGTGCCAGCAGCGTAGTAGGTTCGGGACAGGGCGGCTATGGCTACACCTTC
TRBV6-5	-	-	13	TRBJ2-6	CASLRHGANVLTF	TGTGCCAGCCTCCGACACGGGGCCAACGTCCTGACTTTC
TRBV11-1	once	-	15	TRBJ1-1	CASSLVVSGDTEAFF	TGTGCCAGCAGCTTAGTGGTTTCCGGGGACACTGAAGCTTTCTTT
TRBV7-9	-	-	16	TRBJ2-3	CASALGAGSLTDTQYF	TGTGCCAGCGCCCTAGGGGCGGGGAGCCTAACAGATACGCAGTATTTT
TRBV9	-	-	15	TRBJ1-2	CASSVASLNNYGYTF	TGTGCCAGCAGCGTGGCATCGCTTAATAACTATGGCTACACCTTC
TRBV7-2	-	TRBD1	13	TRBJ2-3	CASSLTGTGTQYF	TGTGCCAGCAGCCTAACAGGGACAGGTACGCAGTATTTT
TRBV28	-	TRBD1	14	TRBJ1-2	CASSLRTGNYGYTF	TGTGCCAGCAGTCTCAGGACAGGGAACTATGGCTACACCTTC
TRBV29-1	once	TRBD2	13	TRBJ2-1	CSERDGGGNEQFF	TGCAGCGAGCGGGATGGCGGGGGGAATGAGCAGTTCTTC
TRBV4-1	-	TRBD2	14	TRBJ2-2	CASSYISGTGELFF	TGCGCCAGCAGCTACATTAGCGGGACCGGGGAGCTGTTTTTT
TRBV2	-	-	15	TRBJ1-1	CASSPGPYQNTEAFF	TGTGCCAGCAGTCCCGGTCCGTATCAGAACACTGAAGCTTTCTTT
TRBV3-1/TRBV3-2	-	-	14	TRBJ1-1	CASSQGAGNTEAFF	TGTGCCAGCAGCCAAGGTGCGGGAAACACTGAAGCTTTCTTT
TRBV18	-	-	13	TRBJ2-3	CASSPLNTDTQYF	TGTGCCAGCTCACCACTTAACACAGATACGCAGTATTTT
TRBV3-1/TRBV3-2	-	-	13	TRBJ2-7	CASSQDQGRVQYF	TGTGCCAGCAGCCAAGATCAAGGGCGGGTGCAGTACTTC
TRBV7-2	-	-	15	TRBJ1-6	CASSGLGGTNSPLHF	TGTGCCAGCTCCGGGCTGGGAGGGACCAATTCACCCCTCCACTTT
TRBV7-9	-	TRBD1	17	TRBJ1-2	CASSLALGRGRDYGYTF	TGTGCCAGCAGCTTAGCGTTGGGAAGGGGGCGCGACTATGGCTACACCTTC
TRBV28	-	-	14	TRBJ2-3	CASSIQSYTDTQYF	TGTGCCAGCAGTATACAGAGCTACACAGATACGCAGTATTTT
TRBV3-1/TRBV3-2	-	-	15	TRBJ2-1	CASSQNQGSYNEQFF	TGTGCCAGCAGCCAAAACCAGGGTTCATACAATGAGCAGTTCTTC
TRBV5-1	few	-	15	TRBJ1-4	CASSSSGSSKEKLFF	TGCGCCAGCAGCTCGTCAGGTAGTTCGAAGGAAAAACTGTTTTTT
TRBV5-1	-	-	14	TRBJ1-1	CASSKAVTNTEAFF	TGCGCCAGCAGCAAGGCGGTGACCAACACTGAAGCTTTCTTT
TRBV6-4	few	TRBD1	14	TRBJ1-2	CASSVTRQGYGYTF	TGTGCCAGCAGTGTGACCCGACAGGGCTATGGCTACACCTTC
TRBV5-1	-	TRBD1	13	TRBJ1-2	CASSSGGGYGYTF	TGCGCCAGCAGCTCAGGGGGCGGCTATGGCTACACCTTC
TRBV6-5	-	-	13	TRBJ1-2	CASSYSGTYGYTF	TGTGCCAGCAGTTACTCTGGCACCTATGGCTACACCTTC
TRBV4-3	-	-	15	TRBJ1-6	CASSQEQQGNSPLHF	TGCGCCAGCAGCCAAGAGCAACAGGGTAATTCACCCCTCCACTTT
TRBV7-9	-	TRBD1	12	TRBJ1-1	CASSRVDREAFF	TGTGCCAGCAGCCGCGTGGACAGGGAAGCTTTCTTT
TRBV19	-	-	15	TRBJ1-6	CASSIGGAERSPLHF	TGTGCCAGTAGTATCGGTGGGGCTGAGCGATCACCCCTCCACTTT
TRBV27	once	TRBD2	15	TRBJ2-7	CASSLYGEGLYEQYF	TGTGCCAGCAGTTTATACGGGGAGGGTCTCTACGAGCAGTACTTC
TRBV19	-	TRBD2	17	TRBJ2-1	CASSTLGLAGVRSEQFF	TGTGCCAGTAGTACTCTTGGACTAGCGGGAGTCAGGTCCGAGCAGTTCTTC
TRBV5-6	-	-	16	TRBJ1-1	CASSLRAPGRGTEAFF	TGTGCCAGCAGCTTGCGGGCACCGGGGAGGGGGACTGAAGCTTTCTTT
TRBV11-3	-	-	15	TRBJ2-3	CASSSRLGNTDTQYF	TGTGCCAGCAGCTCCCGACTAGGTAACACAGATACGCAGTATTTT
TRBV28	-	-	14	TRBJ1-4	CASSLGGVNEKLFF	TGTGCCAGCAGTCTCGGCGGGGTTAATGAAAAACTGTTTTTT
TRBV19	-	-	17	TRBJ2-2	CASSTHRQAMNTGELFF	TGTGCCAGTAGTACCCACAGACAGGCTATGAACACCGGGGAGCTGTTTTTT
TRBV6-2/TRBV6-3	-	TRBD1	17	TRBJ2-1	CASSYLSGQGAYNEQFF	TGTGCCAGCAGTTATCTCTCAGGACAGGGGGCCTACAATGAGCAGTTCTTC
TRBV6-6	few	-	17	TRBJ2-2	CASSRTGLGANTGELFF	TGTGCCAGCAGCCGAACAGGGCTCGGAGCGAACACCGGGGAGCTGTTTTTT
TRBV5-4	-	TRBD2	14	TRBJ2-3	CASSLGSGGDTQYF	TGTGCCAGCAGCTTGGGGTCGGGGGGAGATACGCAGTATTTT
TRBV6-5	-	-	15	TRBJ1-4	CASSYNRATNEKLFF	TGTGCCAGCAGTTACAATAGAGCAACTAATGAAAAACTGTTTTTT
TRBV6-5	-	-	15	TRBJ1-5	CASSPRGYSNQPQHF	TGTGCCAGCAGCCCGCGAGGATATAGCAATCAGCCCCAGCATTTT
TRBV5-5	-	TRBD2	15	TRBJ2-3	CASMSLAGNSDTQYF	TGTGCCAGCATGTCTCTAGCGGGAAACTCTGATACGCAGTATTTT
TRBV29-1	-	TRBD1	13	TRBJ1-3	CSVRDRGRNTIYF	TGCAGCGTTCGAGACAGGGGTAGAAACACCATATATTTT